The clone carrying this T cell receptor beta chain has ten or more counts. The data stem from a study of metastatic and nonmetastatic thyroid tumors. In the study overall: Repertoire comparison spanned blood and tumor or nodule tissue of malignant and benign thyroid patients.

TCRdb re-called the PCR reads via MiXCR. The data contain 45,000 to 60,000 clones, roughly 18% of them singletons. The length of the CDR3 is 16 residues. Germline V gene sequence: CDR1 MNHNS, CDR2 SASEGT. The ends lost 1 base at V and 5 bases at J; junction bases unmatched: 6. No patient received treatment before thyroid surgery. Sequencing input: blood. V usage is TRBV6-1 and J usage is TRBJ2-5, with 11 bases that match TRBD2. This clonotype originated in a female donor with papillary thyroid cancer or a benign thyroid nodule (not recorded which). Some clones in this sample may be carry-over from other donors' samples. The CDR3 DNA reads as TGTGCCAGCAGTGAAGGAACTAGCGGGAGCGGGGAGACCCAGTACTTC. Encoded protein: CASSEGTSGSGETQYF.